The 29 T cell receptor beta chains presented below share a single source sample, sequenced in a study of T cell changes during pregnancy in multiple sclerosis (dated by TCRdb to about 2019). Libraries came from the immunoSEQ multiplex PCR assay. TCRdb mirrors the immuneACCESS table, restricted to in-frame sequences. Some clones are absent from its copies; in checked studies, under half trace to an unresolved V gene, and the reason for the others is unknown. Within this sample are some 73,000 clones, with around 92% of them counted one time only. About 2.5% of the sample comes from the top ten. The input for sequencing was peripheral blood, taken in the third trimester of pregnancy. The receptors come from a female donor in good health, enrolled as a control in a pregnancy study.

V is TRBV7-2 and J is TRBJ2-7; D remains ambiguous. The CDR3 covers 13 residues. V lost 2 bases to trimming and J lost 4 bases, with 9 bases between them. Germline V gene lookup returns CDR1 SGHTA and CDR2 FQGNSA. This chain's CDR3 is CASSLRLAYEQYF. CDR3 nucleotides: TGTGCCAGCAGCTTAAGACTGGCTTACGAGCAGTACTTC.

The chain is built from TRBV28 and TRBJ2-7; 10 nucleotides agree with TRBD2. V was clipped by 6 bases and J by 2 bases; unmatched bases: 10. Germline V gene lookup returns CDR1 MDHEN and CDR2 SYDVKM. The CDR3 runs 16 residues. The CDR3 bases are TGTGCCAGCAGCCCCCTTGGTAGCGGGAGGACCTACGAGCAGTACTTC. Residues: CASSPLGSGRTYEQYF.

The chain joins TRBV6-6 to TRBJ2-4; 8 nucleotides line up with TRBD1. CDR3 length: 14 residues. Looked up from germline, CDR1 is MNHNY and CDR2 is SVGAGI (reference sequence). Trimming cost V 4 bases and J 3 bases; bases outside gene matches: 2. The CDR3 reads CASSSTGDKNIQYF. DNA of the CDR3: TGTGCCAGCAGTTCGACAGGGGACAAAAACATTCAGTACTTC.

The chain combines TRBV4-2 with TRBJ2-7; TRBD1 aligns across 7 bases. The CDR3 runs to 16 residues. Germline CDR1 LGHNA, CDR2 YNFKEQ. The V gene end was trimmed by 0 bases and the J gene end by 2 bases; junction bases not matched to a gene: 7. CDR3 DNA sequence: TGTGCCAGCAGCCAAGAGTCCGGAAGGGGGCCCTACGAGCAGTACTTC. Protein: CASSQESGRGPYEQYF.

The CDR3 DNA is TGTGCCAGCAGCCAAGAAGCGATAATTTACAATGAGCAGTTCTTC. Amino acid sequence: CASSQEAIIYNEQFF. The rearrangement links TRBV4-2 to TRBJ2-1, with D unclear. V lost 0 bases, J lost 4 bases, and 10 bases lay in between. CDR3 length: 15 amino acids. Germline V CDR1 and CDR2: LGHNA, YNFKEQ.

V usage is TRBV7-9 and J usage is TRBJ1-2, with 7 bases fitting TRBD1. The CDR3 has 16 amino acids. V lost 5 bases and J lost 8; bases outside the gene matches: 17. The germline V gene encodes CDR1 SEHNR and CDR2 FQNEAQ (reference sequence). The CDR3 coding sequence is TGTGCCAGCAGCCTACCCGGGACAGTCTGGATGGAGGGCTACACCTTC. This translates into CASSLPGTVWMEGYTF.

The chain couples TRBV14 to TRBJ1-2; perhaps TRBD1 as D (5 bases). This CDR3 has 14 residues. Germline V gene sequence: CDR1 SGHDN, CDR2 FVKESK. Trimming took 0 bases from V and 4 from J, leaving 9 bases between them. CDR3 nucleotide sequence: TGTGCCAGCAGCCAAGATCCGGGGGTCTATGGCTACACCTTC. This gives the protein CASSQDPGVYGYTF.

The rearrangement uses TRBV18 and TRBJ2-3; TRBD2 matches 12 bases. CDR3 length: 17 residues. After removal of 6 bases from V and 4 bases from J, the junction contained 11 bases not matched to a gene. Germline values: CDR1 KGHSH, CDR2 LQKENI. Written as DNA, the CDR3 is TGTGCCAGCTCTCAAGCGGGACTAGCGGGTACCTCAGATACGCAGTATTTT. Translating gives CASSQAGLAGTSDTQYF.

This rearrangement joins TRBV4-3 to TRBJ2-5, with 9 bases fitting TRBD2. The CDR3 runs to 18 residues. V was clipped by 0 bases and J by 0 bases; unmatched bases: 8. Germline-derived CDR1 and CDR2 are LGHNA and YSLEER. CDR3 DNA: TGCGCCAGCAGCCAAGATGTAGCGGGAGCTGAGTACCAAGAGACCCAGTACTTC. Amino acid sequence: CASSQDVAGAEYQETQYF.

The chain combines TRBV7-2 with TRBJ1-3, with D perhaps TRBD1 (5 bases). The germline V gene encodes CDR1 SGHTA and CDR2 FQGNSA. The CDR3 is made up of 15 amino acids. Trimming left V 3 bases short and J 0 bases short, with 9 bases between. This CDR3 reads CASSFQGGSGNTIYF. DNA of the CDR3: TGTGCCAGCAGCTTCCAGGGTGGCTCTGGAAACACCATATATTTT.

J is TRBJ2-3 and V is TRBV29-1, with 11 bases that match TRBD2. Germline CDR1 SQVTM, CDR2 ANQGSEA. The CDR3 consists of 13 residues. The ends lost 7 bases at V and 6 bases at J; junction bases unmatched: 6. The CDR3 DNA is TGCAGCGAACTAGCGGGGGTGTGTGATACGCAGTATTTT. Amino acids: CSELAGVCDTQYF.

V usage is TRBV6-5 and J usage is TRBJ2-3; unclear D gene. In germline, CDR1 is MNHEY, CDR2 SVGAGI. The CDR3 consists of 14 residues. V lost 2 bases and J lost 0, with 6 bases in between. CDR3 sequence reads: CASSYEASTDTQYF. CDR3 DNA: TGTGCCAGCAGTTACGAAGCTAGCACAGATACGCAGTATTTT.

This chain links TRBV11-2 with TRBJ1-6; D is ambiguous. The ends were cut back, 3 bases at V and 7 bases at J, with 13 bases in the middle. The CDR3 consists of 15 residues. The V gene's germline CDR1 is SGHAT and CDR2 FQNNGV. CDR3 sequence reads: CASSLPPLGNSPLHF. The CDR3, as DNA: TGTGCCAGCAGCTTGCCGCCCTTGGGCAATTCACCCCTCCACTTT.

The gene calls are TRBV7-2 and TRBJ2-3; TRBD2 matches at 11 bases. From germline, CDR1 is SGHTA and CDR2 FQGNSA. This CDR3 has 15 residues. J gave up 3 bases and V 5 bases, and 4 bases lay outside the gene matches. The CDR3 region is CASSHSGRETDTQYF. The CDR3 DNA reads as TGTGCCAGCAGCCATAGCGGGAGGGAAACAGATACGCAGTATTTT.

The rearrangement joins TRBV27 to TRBJ2-1; no definite D call. Germline V gene sequence: CDR1 MNHEY, CDR2 SMNVEV (reference sequence). Trimming shortened V by 3 bases and J by 0 bases, and 9 bases separated the two germline ends. The CDR3 sequence is 15 residues long. CDR3 loop: CASSFGQASYNEQFF. DNA of the CDR3: TGTGCCAGCAGTTTCGGCCAGGCCTCCTACAATGAGCAGTTCTTC.

The J gene is TRBJ2-7, the V gene TRBV7-2; tentative D call: TRBD2 (7 bases). The CDR3 has 15 residues. Germline V gene lookup returns CDR1 SGHTA and CDR2 FQGNSA. V was shortened by 5 bases and J by 2 bases, with 16 bases between the two germline ends. The chain's CDR3 is CASSHQGGGTYEQYF. For the CDR3, the DNA is TGTGCCAGCAGCCATCAGGGAGGGGGAACCTACGAGCAGTACTTC. Full variable domain (remainder filled in from reference TRBV7-2 and TRBJ2-7): GAGVSQSPSNKVTEKGKDVELRCDPISGHTALYWYRQSLGQGLEFLIYFQGNSAPDKSGLPSDRFSAERTGGSVSTLTIQRTQQEDSAVYLCASSHQGGGTYEQYFGPGTRLTVT.

The chain uses TRBV5-1 and TRBJ2-3; tentative D call: TRBD2 (6 bases). Germline lookup yields CDR1 SGHRS and CDR2 YFSETQ. V dropped 2 bases and J dropped 4 bases, with 11 bases sitting between them. The CDR3 contains 14 residues. CDR3 residues: CASSLRERADTQYF. The CDR3 DNA follows: TGCGCCAGCAGCTTACGGGAGAGGGCAGATACGCAGTATTTT.

This clone was observed a single time. The rearrangement joins TRBV5-6 to TRBJ1-2, with D uncertain. Germline CDR1 SGHDT, CDR2 YYEEEE. V was trimmed by 2 bases and J by 4 bases, leaving 9 bases between them. This CDR3 has 13 amino acids. CDR3 loop: CASSFGDPYGYTF. The CDR3 DNA reads as TGTGCCAGCAGCTTCGGGGATCCCTATGGCTACACCTTC.

The CDR3 loop reads CASSPTGQAFF. In DNA form, the CDR3 reads TGTGCCAGCAGTCCAACAGGACAAGCTTTCTTT. The chain links TRBV28 to TRBJ1-1; D is possibly TRBD1 (5 bases). There are 11 residues in the CDR3. V was shortened by 5 bases and J by 9 bases, with 10 bases between the two germline ends. CDR1 and CDR2 (germline): MDHEN, SYDVKM. Full variable domain (missing parts from reference TRBV28 and TRBJ1-1): DVKVTQSSRYLVKRTGEKVFLECVQDMDHENMFWYRQDPGLGLRLIYFSYDVKMKEKGDIPEGYSVSREKKERFSLILESASTNQTSMYLCASSPTGQAFFGQGTRLTVV.

The chain employs TRBV4-3 and TRBJ2-7; TRBD1 is a possible D gene (6 bases). Looked up from germline, CDR1 is LGHNA and CDR2 is YSLEER. The V and J ends lost 3 bases and 1 base respectively, with 10 bases between them. There are 14 residues in the CDR3. The CDR3 sequence: CASSQIDRSYEQYF. The CDR3 DNA reads as TGCGCCAGCAGCCAGATTGACAGGTCCTACGAGCAGTACTTC.

CDR3 amino acids: CASSIVASTGELFF. The CDR3 DNA follows: TGTGCCAGTAGTATAGTCGCTAGCACCGGGGAGCTGTTTTTT. V and J are TRBV19 and TRBJ2-2, with no clear D. Germline V gene sequence: CDR1 LNHDA, CDR2 SQIVND (reference sequence). This CDR3 spans 14 amino acids. Trimming pared 1 base from V and 4 bases from J, leaving 7 bases between.

The rearrangement links TRBV5-1 to TRBJ2-7; D possibly corresponds to TRBD1 (6 bases). The germline V and J ends were trimmed by 1 base and 6 bases, with 14 bases remaining between them. Germline CDR1 and CDR2: SGHRS and YFSETQ. The CDR3 is 14 amino acids. CDR3 sequence (DNA): TGCGCCAGCAGCTTGACAGGGTACTCGTTCGAGCAGTACTTC. This translates into CASSLTGYSFEQYF.

The chain combines TRBV13 with TRBJ1-2, with D maybe TRBD1 (6 bases). CDR3 size: 17 residues. Germline V lookup: CDR1 PRHDT, CDR2 FYEKMQ (reference sequence). Trimming removed 2 bases from V and 0 bases from J, with 16 bases in between. This CDR3 reads CASSLLKRDTTNYGYTF. The CDR3, as DNA: TGTGCCAGCAGCTTACTTAAAAGGGACACAACTAACTATGGCTACACCTTC.

This sequence joins TRBV4-2 and TRBJ2-4; TRBD2 might be the D (6 bases). The CDR3 is 17 residues long. Per the germline V gene, CDR1 is LGHNA and CDR2 is YNFKEQ. V was shortened by 4 bases and J by 0 bases, with 16 bases between the two germline ends. CDR3 sequence (DNA): TGTGCCAGCAGCCCATTGTCATGGGGACTAGCCAAAAACATTCAGTACTTC. This codes for CASSPLSWGLAKNIQYF.

This chain joins TRBV15 and TRBJ1-4, with D possibly TRBD1 on 5 matching bases. The CDR3 spans 15 residues. The germline V gene has CDR1 LNHNV and CDR2 YYDKDF (reference sequence). Trimming took off 4 bases at V and 0 bases at J, with 9 bases between the two ends. CDR3 sequence: CATSNDSPTNEKLFF. The CDR3 DNA reads as TGTGCCACCAGCAACGACAGTCCAACTAATGAAAAACTGTTTTTT.

V gene TRBV7-9 combines with J gene TRBJ2-1; no firm D call. V gave up 5 bases and J gave up 9 bases, with 8 bases separating them. Looked up from germline, CDR1 is SEHNR and CDR2 is FQNEAQ (reference sequence). This CDR3 region has 11 residues. The CDR3: CASSPQFEQFF. The CDR3, as DNA: TGTGCCAGCAGCCCCCAATTTGAGCAGTTCTTC. The full variable domain, rest sourced from reference TRBV7-9 and TRBJ2-1, is DTGVSQNPRHKITKRGQNVTFRCDPISEHNRLYWYRQTLGQGPEFLTYFQNEAQLEKSRLLSDRFSAERPKGSFSTLEIQRTEQGDSAMYLCASSPQFEQFFGPGTRLTVL.

The chain recombines TRBV5-6 with TRBJ2-4; 10 nucleotides line up with TRBD1. After removal of 0 bases from V and 4 bases from J, the junction contained 4 bases not matched to a gene. The CDR3 totals 16 residues. Germline V gene sequence: CDR1 SGHDT, CDR2 YYEEEE. CDR3: CASSLAGQGMKNIQYF. In nucleotides, the CDR3 is TGTGCCAGCAGCTTGGCGGGACAGGGGATGAAAAACATTCAGTACTTC.

This chain joins TRBV7-3 and TRBJ2-2, with 9 bases fitting TRBD2. Germline V gene lookup returns CDR1 SGHTA and CDR2 FQGTGA. Losses at the gene ends were 3 bases for V and 4 bases for J; bases not matched to a gene: 9. The CDR3 runs 17 residues. The CDR3, as DNA: TGTGCCAGCAGCTTCCTTTTAGCGGGAGTGCTCACCGGGGAGCTGTTTTTT. Protein product: CASSFLLAGVLTGELFF.

The J gene is TRBJ1-1, the V gene TRBV5-1; 8 nucleotides align to TRBD1. The V gene's germline CDR1 is SGHRS and CDR2 YFSETQ. The CDR3 has 15 amino acids. After removal of 3 bases from V and 1 base from J, the junction contained 5 bases not matched to a gene. The DNA for the CDR3 is TGCGCCAGCAGCTGGGCCGGGACAGGGAACACTGAAGCTTTCTTT. Residues: CASSWAGTGNTEAFF.